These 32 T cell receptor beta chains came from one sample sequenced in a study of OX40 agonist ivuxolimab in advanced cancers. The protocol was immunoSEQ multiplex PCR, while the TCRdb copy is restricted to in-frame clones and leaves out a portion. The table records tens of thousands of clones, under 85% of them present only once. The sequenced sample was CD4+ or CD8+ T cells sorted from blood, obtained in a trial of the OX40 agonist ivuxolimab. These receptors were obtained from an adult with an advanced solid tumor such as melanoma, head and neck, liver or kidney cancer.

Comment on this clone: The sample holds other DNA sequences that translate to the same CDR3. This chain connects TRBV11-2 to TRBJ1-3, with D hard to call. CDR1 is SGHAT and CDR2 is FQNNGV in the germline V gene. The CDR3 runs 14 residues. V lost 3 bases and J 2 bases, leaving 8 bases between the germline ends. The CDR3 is CASSFAGTGNTIYF. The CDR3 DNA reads TGTGCCAGCAGCTTCGCGGGGACTGGAAACACCATATATTTT.

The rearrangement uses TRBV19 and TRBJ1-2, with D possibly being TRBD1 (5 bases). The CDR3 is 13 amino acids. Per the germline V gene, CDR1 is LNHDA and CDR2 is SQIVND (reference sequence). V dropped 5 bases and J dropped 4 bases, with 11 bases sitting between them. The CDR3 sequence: CASSARQLYGYTF. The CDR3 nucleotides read TGTGCCAGTAGTGCTAGACAGCTCTATGGCTACACCTTC.

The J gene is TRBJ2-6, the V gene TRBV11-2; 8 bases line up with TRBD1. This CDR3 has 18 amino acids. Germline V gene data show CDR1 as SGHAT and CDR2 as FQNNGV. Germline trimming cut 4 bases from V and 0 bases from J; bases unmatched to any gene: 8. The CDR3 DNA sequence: TGTGCCAGCAGCTCCCGACAGGGGAGAAACTCTGGGGCCAACGTCCTGACTTTC. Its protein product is CASSSRQGRNSGANVLTF.

CDR3 sequence (DNA): TGTGCCAGCAGCCCCCATGACAGCTCTGGCTACACCTTC. Translating gives CASSPHDSSGYTF. The V call is TRBV28, the J call TRBJ1-2; possible D gene TRBD1, 5 bases. Trimming stripped 6 bases from V and 7 bases from J, with 15 bases between. Germline V CDR1 and CDR2: MDHEN, SYDVKM. The CDR3 contains 13 residues.

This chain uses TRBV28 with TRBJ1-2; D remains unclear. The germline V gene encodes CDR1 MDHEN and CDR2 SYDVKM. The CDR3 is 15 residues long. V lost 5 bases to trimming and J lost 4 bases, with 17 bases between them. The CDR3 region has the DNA TGTGCCAGCAGTCAGACGGGGAGGCCCACCTATGGCTACACCTTC. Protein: CASSQTGRPTYGYTF.

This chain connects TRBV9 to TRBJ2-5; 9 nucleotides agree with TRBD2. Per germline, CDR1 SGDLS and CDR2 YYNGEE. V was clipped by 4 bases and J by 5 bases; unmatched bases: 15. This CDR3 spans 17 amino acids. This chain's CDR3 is CASSPGASGVGGETQYF. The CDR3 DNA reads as TGTGCCAGCAGCCCCGGGGCTAGCGGGGTTGGTGGGGAGACCCAGTACTTC. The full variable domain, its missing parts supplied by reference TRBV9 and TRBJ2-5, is DSGVTQTPKHLITATGQRVTLRCSPRSGDLSVYWYQQSLDQGLQFLIQYYNGEERAKGNILERFSAQQFPDLHSELNLSSLELGDSALYFCASSPGASGVGGETQYFGPGTRLLVL.

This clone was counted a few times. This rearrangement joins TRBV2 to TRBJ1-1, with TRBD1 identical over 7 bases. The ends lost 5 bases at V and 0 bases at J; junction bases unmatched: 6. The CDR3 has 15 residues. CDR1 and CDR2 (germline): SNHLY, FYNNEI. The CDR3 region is CASSRQGRMNTEAFF. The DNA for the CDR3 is TGTGCCAGCAGTAGACAGGGCCGAATGAACACTGAAGCTTTCTTT.

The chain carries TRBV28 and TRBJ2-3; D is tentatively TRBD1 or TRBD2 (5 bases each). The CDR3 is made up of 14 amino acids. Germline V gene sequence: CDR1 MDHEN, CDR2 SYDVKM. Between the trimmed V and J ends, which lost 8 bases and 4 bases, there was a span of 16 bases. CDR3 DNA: TGTGCCAGCCAACCTTTAGGGACCGCAGATACGCAGTATTTT. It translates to CASQPLGTADTQYF.

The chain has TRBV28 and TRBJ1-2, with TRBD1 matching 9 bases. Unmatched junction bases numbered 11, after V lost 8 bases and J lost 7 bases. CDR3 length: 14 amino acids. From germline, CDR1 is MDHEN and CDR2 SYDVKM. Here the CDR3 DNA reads TGTGCCAGCGCCCATTTCGGGACAGGGATTGGCTACACCTTC. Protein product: CASAHFGTGIGYTF.

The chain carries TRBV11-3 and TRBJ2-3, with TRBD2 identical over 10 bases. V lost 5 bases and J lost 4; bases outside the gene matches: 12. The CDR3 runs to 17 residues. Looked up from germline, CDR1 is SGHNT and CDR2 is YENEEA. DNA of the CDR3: TGTGCCAGCAGCCAACTCACTAGCGGGGACCGATCAGATACGCAGTATTTT. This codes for CASSQLTSGDRSDTQYF.

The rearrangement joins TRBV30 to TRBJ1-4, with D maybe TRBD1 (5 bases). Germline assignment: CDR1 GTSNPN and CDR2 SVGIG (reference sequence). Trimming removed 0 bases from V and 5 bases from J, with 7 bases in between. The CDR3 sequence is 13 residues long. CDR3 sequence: CAWSVRGNEKLFF. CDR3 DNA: TGTGCCTGGAGTGTCCGGGGGAATGAAAAACTGTTTTTT.

CDR3 DNA: TGTGCCAGCAGTGGGACGGTGAACTCTGGAAACACCATATATTTT. The encoded protein is CASSGTVNSGNTIYF. The V call is TRBV28, the J call TRBJ1-3, with D possibly matching TRBD1 (5 bases). The CDR3 length is 15 residues. V was clipped by 5 bases and J by 0 bases, with 11 bases between them. The germline V gene encodes CDR1 MDHEN and CDR2 SYDVKM.

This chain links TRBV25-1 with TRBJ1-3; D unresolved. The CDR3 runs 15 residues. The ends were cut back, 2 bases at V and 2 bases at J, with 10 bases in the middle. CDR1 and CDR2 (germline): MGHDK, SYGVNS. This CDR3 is CASSEDRLTGNTIYF. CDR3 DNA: TGTGCCAGCAGTGAAGACCGCCTGACTGGAAACACCATATATTTT.

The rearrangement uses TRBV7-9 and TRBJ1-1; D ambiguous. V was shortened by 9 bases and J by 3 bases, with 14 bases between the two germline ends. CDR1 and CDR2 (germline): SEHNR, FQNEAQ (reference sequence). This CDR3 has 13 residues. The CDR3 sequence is CASIRAGDTEAFF. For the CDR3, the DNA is TGTGCCAGTATTAGGGCCGGGGACACTGAAGCTTTCTTT. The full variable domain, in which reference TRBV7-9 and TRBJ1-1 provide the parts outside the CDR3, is DTGVSQNPRHKITKRGQNVTFRCDPISEHNRLYWYRQTLGQGPEFLTYFQNEAQLEKSRLLSDRFSAERPKGSFSTLEIQRTEQGDSAMYLCASIRAGDTEAFFGQGTRLTVV.

The CDR3 protein is CAWLTGASGVGELFF. The CDR3 DNA is TGTGCCTGGCTAACGGGGGCTAGCGGAGTCGGGGAGCTGTTTTTT. The chain employs TRBV30 and TRBJ2-2; possible D gene TRBD2, 7 bases. The CDR3 spans 15 residues. Germline CDR1 reads GTSNPN; CDR2 reads SVGIG (reference sequence). V was cut by 5 bases and J by 7 bases, with 20 bases left in between.

DNA of the CDR3: TGTGCCAGCAGCCCCGGGGACAGACGCACAGATACGCAGTATTTT. Its protein product is CASSPGDRRTDTQYF. The J gene is TRBJ2-3, the V gene TRBV7-9, with 7 bases fitting TRBD1. Germline V lookup: CDR1 SEHNR, CDR2 FQNEAQ (reference sequence). J gave up 1 base and V 5 bases, and 6 bases lay outside the gene matches. The CDR3 runs to 15 residues.

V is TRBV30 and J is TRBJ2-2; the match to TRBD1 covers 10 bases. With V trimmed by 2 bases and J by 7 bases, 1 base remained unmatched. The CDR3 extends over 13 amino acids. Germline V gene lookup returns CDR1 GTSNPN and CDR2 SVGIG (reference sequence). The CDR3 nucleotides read TGTGCCTGGAGTAGGGACAGGGGCGGGGAGCTGTTTTTT. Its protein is CAWSRDRGGELFF.

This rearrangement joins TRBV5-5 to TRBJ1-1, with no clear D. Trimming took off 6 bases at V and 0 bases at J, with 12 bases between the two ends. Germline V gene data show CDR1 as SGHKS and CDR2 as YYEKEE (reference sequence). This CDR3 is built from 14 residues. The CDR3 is CASNLLVLNTEAFF. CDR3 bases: TGTGCCAGCAACCTGCTAGTCTTGAACACTGAAGCTTTCTTT.

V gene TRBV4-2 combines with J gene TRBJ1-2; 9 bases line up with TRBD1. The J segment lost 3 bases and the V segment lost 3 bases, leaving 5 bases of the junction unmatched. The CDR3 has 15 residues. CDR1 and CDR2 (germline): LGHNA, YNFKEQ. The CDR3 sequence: CASSHRDRVDYGYTF. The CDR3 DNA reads TGTGCCAGCAGCCACCGGGACAGGGTTGACTATGGCTACACCTTC.

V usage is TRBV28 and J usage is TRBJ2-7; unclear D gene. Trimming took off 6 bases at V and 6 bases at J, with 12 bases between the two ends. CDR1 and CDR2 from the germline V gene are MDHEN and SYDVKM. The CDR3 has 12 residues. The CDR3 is CASRPTWGEQYV. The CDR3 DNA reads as TGTGCCAGCAGACCTACCTGGGGCGAGCAGTACGTC.

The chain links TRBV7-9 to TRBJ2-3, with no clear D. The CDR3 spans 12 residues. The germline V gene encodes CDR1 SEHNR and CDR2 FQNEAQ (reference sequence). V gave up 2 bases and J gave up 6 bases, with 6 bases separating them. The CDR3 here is CASSLSADTQYF. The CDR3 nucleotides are TGTGCCAGCAGCTTATCGGCGGATACGCAGTATTTT.

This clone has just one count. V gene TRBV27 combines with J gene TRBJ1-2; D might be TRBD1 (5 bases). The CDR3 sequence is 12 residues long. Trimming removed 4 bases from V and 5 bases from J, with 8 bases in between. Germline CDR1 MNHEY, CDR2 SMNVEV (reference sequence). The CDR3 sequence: CASSSRAYGYTF. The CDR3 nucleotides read TGTGCCAGCAGTTCCAGGGCTTATGGCTACACCTTC.

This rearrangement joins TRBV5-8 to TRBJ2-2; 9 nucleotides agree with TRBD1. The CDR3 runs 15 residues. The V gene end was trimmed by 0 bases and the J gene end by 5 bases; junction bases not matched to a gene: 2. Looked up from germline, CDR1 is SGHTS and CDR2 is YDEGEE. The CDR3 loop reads CASSLGTGATGELFF. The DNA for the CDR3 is TGTGCCAGCAGCTTGGGGACAGGGGCAACCGGGGAGCTGTTTTTT.

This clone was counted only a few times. This CDR3 is CASSYGGSGQGDTQYF. DNA of the CDR3: TGTGCCAGCAGTTACGGCGGGAGTGGCCAAGGGGATACGCAGTATTTT. The V gene is TRBV6-5, the J gene TRBJ2-3; 7 bases fit TRBD2. The CDR3 is 16 amino acids. After removal of 2 bases from V and 6 bases from J, the junction contained 11 bases not matched to a gene. Germline values: CDR1 MNHEY, CDR2 SVGAGI.

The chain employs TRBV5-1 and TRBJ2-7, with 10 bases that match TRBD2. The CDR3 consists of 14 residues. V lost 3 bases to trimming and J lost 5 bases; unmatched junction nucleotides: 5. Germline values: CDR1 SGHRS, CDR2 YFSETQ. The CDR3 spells CASSSPSGRDEQYF. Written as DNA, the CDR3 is TGCGCCAGCAGCTCTCCTAGCGGGAGAGACGAGCAGTACTTC.

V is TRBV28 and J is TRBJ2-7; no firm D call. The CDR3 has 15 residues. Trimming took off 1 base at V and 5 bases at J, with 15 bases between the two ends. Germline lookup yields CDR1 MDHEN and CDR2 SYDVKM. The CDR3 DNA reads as TGTGCCAGCAGTTTATATAAGGCCGTCGGTAACGAGCAGTACTTC. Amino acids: CASSLYKAVGNEQYF.

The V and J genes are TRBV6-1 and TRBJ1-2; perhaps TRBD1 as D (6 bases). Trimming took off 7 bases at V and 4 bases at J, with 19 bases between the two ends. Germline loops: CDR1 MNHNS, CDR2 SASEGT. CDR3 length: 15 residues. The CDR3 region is CASTRMSGGTYGYTF. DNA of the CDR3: TGTGCCAGCACTCGAATGTCGGGGGGCACCTATGGCTACACCTTC.

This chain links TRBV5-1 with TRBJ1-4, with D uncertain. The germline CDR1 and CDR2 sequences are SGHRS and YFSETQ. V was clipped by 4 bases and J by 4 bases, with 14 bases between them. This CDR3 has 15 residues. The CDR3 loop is CASSRRQGINEKLFF. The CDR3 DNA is TGCGCCAGCAGCAGACGACAAGGGATTAATGAAAAACTGTTTTTT.

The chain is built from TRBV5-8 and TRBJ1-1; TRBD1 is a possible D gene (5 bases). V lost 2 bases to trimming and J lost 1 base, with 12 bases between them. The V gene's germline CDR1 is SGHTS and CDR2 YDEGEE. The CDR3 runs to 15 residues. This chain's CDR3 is CASSFGVRGNTEAFF. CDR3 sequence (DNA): TGTGCCAGCAGCTTTGGGGTGAGGGGGAACACTGAAGCTTTCTTT.

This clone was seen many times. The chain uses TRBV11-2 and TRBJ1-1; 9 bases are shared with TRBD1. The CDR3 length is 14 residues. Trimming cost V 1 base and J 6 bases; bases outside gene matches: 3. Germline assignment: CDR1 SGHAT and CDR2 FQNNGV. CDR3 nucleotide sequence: TGTGCCAGCAGCTTAGTGGGACAGGGCTCTGAAGCTTTCTTT. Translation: CASSLVGQGSEAFF.

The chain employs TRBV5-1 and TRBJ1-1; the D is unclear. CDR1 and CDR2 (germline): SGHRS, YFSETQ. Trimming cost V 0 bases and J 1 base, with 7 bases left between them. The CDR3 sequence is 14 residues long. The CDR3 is CASSLGLPNTEAFF. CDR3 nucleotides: TGCGCCAGCAGCTTGGGACTGCCGAACACTGAAGCTTTCTTT.

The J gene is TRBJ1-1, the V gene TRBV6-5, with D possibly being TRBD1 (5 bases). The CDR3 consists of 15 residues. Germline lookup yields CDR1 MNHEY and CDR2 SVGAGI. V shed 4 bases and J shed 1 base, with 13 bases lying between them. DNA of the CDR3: TGTGCCAGCAGTTCGCCGCGGCAGGGGAACACTGAAGCTTTCTTT. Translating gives CASSSPRQGNTEAFF.